These 6 T cell receptor beta chains originate from one sample sequenced in a study of monozygotic twins with inflammatory bowel disease. From its re-call of the 5' RACE reads, TCRdb lists each CDR3 protein once, without DNA. There are over 130,000 distinct CDR3 sequences in the sample, with 2.4% held by the top ten. The sample was blood. These receptors were obtained from a human donor with ulcerative colitis or Crohn's disease, or a healthy co-twin of an affected twin (not recorded which).

CDR3 region: CASSLSARGLAYEQYF. V and J are TRBV5-1 and TRBJ2-7; TCRdb indicates TRBD1, and absent DNA this call remains unverified. The germline V gene encodes CDR1 SGHRS and CDR2 YFSETQ. This CDR3 has 16 amino acids.

V is TRBV28 and J is TRBJ1-5; TCRdb's assignment of TRBD1 cannot be checked, as there is no DNA. CDR1 and CDR2 (germline): MDHEN, SYDVKM. The CDR3 loop spans 14 amino acids. Here the CDR3 reads CASSSHRGRQPQHF.

This sequence joins TRBV5-1 and TRBJ2-6. CDR3 size: 16 residues. Germline CDR1 and CDR2: SGHRS and YFSETQ. CDR3 amino acids: CASSSGQNSGANVLTF.

The gene calls are TRBV20-1 and TRBJ2-2; absent DNA, TCRdb's TRBD1 call cannot be checked. CDR3 length equals 13 residues. Germline CDR1 is DFQATT and CDR2 is SNEGSKA (reference sequence). CDR3 amino acids: CSAIRGRTGELFF.

V gene TRBV4-2 combines with J gene TRBJ2-3; TCRdb lists TRBD2, though no DNA is available to test this call. The CDR3 length is 18 residues. Germline V lookup: CDR1 LGHNA, CDR2 YNFKEQ. The CDR3 spells CASSQQPQRRGSTDTQYF.

The chain carries TRBV4-3 and TRBJ1-4; TCRdb picks TRBD1, but there is no DNA to check that call. The germline V gene has CDR1 LGHNA and CDR2 YSLEER. The CDR3 runs to 19 residues. The CDR3 reads CASSQVAGTGPPSNEKLFF.